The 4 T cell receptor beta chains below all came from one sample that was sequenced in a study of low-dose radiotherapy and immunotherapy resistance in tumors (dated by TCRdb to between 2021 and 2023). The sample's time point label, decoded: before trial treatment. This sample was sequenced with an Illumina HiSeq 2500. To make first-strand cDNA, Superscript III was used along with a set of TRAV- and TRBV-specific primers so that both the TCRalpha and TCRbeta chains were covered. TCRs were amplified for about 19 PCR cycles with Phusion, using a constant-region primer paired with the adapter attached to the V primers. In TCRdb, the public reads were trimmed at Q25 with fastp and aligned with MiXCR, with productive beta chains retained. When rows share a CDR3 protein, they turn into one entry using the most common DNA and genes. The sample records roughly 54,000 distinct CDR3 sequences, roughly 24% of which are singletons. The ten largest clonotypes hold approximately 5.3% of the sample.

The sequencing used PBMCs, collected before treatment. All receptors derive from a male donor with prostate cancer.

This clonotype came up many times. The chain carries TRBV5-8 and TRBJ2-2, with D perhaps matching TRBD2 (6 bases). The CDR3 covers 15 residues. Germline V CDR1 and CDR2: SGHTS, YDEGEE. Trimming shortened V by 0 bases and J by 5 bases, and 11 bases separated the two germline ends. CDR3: CASSLVHAGTGELFF. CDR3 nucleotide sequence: TGTGCCAGCAGCTTGGTGCACGCGGGGACCGGGGAGCTGTTTTTT.

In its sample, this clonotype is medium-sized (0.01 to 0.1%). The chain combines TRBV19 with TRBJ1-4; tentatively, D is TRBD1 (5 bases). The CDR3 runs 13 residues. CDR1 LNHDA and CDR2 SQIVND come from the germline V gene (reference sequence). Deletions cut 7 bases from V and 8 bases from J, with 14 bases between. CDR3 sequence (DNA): TGTGCCAGTAAACGGAGGGGAGAGGAAAAACTGTTTTTT. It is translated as CASKRRGEEKLFF.

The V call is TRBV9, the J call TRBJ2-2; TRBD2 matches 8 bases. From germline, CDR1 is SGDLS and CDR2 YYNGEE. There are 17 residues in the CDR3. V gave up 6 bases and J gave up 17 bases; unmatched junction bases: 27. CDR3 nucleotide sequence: TGTGCCAGCACCCTCGGGGGGGGCCCCGGGGAGCTGTGTTTTTTTTTTTTT. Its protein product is CASTLGGGPGELCFFFF.

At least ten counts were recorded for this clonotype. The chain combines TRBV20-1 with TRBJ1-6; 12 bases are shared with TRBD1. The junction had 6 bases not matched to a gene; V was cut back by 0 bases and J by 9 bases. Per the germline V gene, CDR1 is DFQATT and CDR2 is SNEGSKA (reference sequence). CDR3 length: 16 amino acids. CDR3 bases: TGCAGTGCTAGAGATCCCGGGACAGGGGGCTCTTCACCCCTCCACTTT. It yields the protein CSARDPGTGGSSPLHF.